Each of the 22 T cell receptor beta chains below was sequenced from the same sample in a study of T cell changes during pregnancy in multiple sclerosis. Method: immunoSEQ multiplex PCR; TCRdb's copy keeps in-frame clones and lacks some. The sample consists of about 80,000 clones, 92% of them appearing once. This specimen consisted of peripheral blood, obtained before pregnancy. All receptors derive from a female donor with multiple sclerosis, enrolled in a pregnancy study.

The V call is TRBV5-4, the J call TRBJ2-2, with D unresolved. Trimming removed 0 bases from V and 3 bases from J, with 15 bases in between. CDR1 SGHNT and CDR2 YYREEE come from the germline V gene (reference sequence). The CDR3 contains 17 residues. The CDR3 sequence: CASSLESARQHTGELFF. The CDR3 DNA reads as TGTGCCAGCAGCTTGGAAAGTGCCAGGCAGCACACCGGGGAGCTGTTTTTT.

This sequence joins TRBV27 and TRBJ1-1, with 10 bases matching TRBD1. CDR1 is MNHEY and CDR2 is SMNVEV in the germline V gene (reference sequence). This CDR3 region has 17 residues. V shed 5 bases and J 4 bases; nucleotides not matched to a gene: 13. The CDR3 spells CASSIIGTGVRGTEAFF. The CDR3, as DNA: TGTGCCAGCAGTATCATCGGGACAGGGGTCAGGGGCACTGAAGCTTTCTTT.

The rearrangement links TRBV6-5 to TRBJ2-3; 8 nucleotides match TRBD2. Germline CDR1 MNHEY, CDR2 SVGAGI. The length of the CDR3 is 14 residues. V shed 7 bases and J 5 bases; nucleotides not matched to a gene: 8. Here the CDR3 DNA reads TGTGCCAGCAAGGATAGCGGGAATATAGATACGCAGTATTTT. Translated: CASKDSGNIDTQYF.

This clone occurred a few times. The gene calls are TRBV6-4 and TRBJ2-1, with TRBD2 matching over 12 bases. The CDR3 is 14 amino acids. The V gene end was trimmed by 2 bases and the J gene end by 7 bases; junction bases not matched to a gene: 0. The germline gives CDR1 MRHNA, CDR2 SNTAGT. The CDR3 here is CASSDGTSGNEQFF. CDR3 DNA: TGTGCCAGCAGTGACGGGACTAGCGGGAATGAGCAGTTCTTC.

The gene calls are TRBV15 and TRBJ2-2, with 9 bases matching TRBD1. The junction had 5 bases not matched to a gene; V was cut back by 3 bases and J by 6 bases. This CDR3 has 15 residues. Looked up from germline, CDR1 is LNHNV and CDR2 is YYDKDF (reference sequence). The CDR3 sequence is CATSRDRGEAGELFF. In DNA form, the CDR3 reads TGTGCCACCAGCAGGGACAGGGGCGAGGCCGGGGAGCTGTTTTTT.

This chain uses TRBV30 with TRBJ2-3; possibly TRBD1 for D (5 bases). This CDR3 has 13 residues. Germline V gene lookup returns CDR1 GTSNPN and CDR2 SVGIG (reference sequence). The V end lost 0 bases, the J end lost 1 base, and 5 bases lay between the germline ends. CDR3 protein: CAWSVGGTDTQYF. CDR3 sequence (DNA): TGTGCCTGGAGTGTAGGGGGCACAGATACGCAGTATTTT.

The chain carries TRBV28 and TRBJ2-7; the match to TRBD2 covers 12 bases. The V gene end was trimmed by 6 bases and the J gene end by 3 bases; junction bases not matched to a gene: 9. The germline V gene encodes CDR1 MDHEN and CDR2 SYDVKM. This CDR3 has 16 residues. The CDR3 nucleotides are TGTGCCAGCAGGCGACTAGCGGGGGCGCCGGGCTACGAGCAGTACTTC. Amino acid sequence: CASRRLAGAPGYEQYF.

Written as DNA, the CDR3 is TGTGCCATCAGGAGGGACACAGATACGCAGTATTTT. Its translation: CAIRRDTDTQYF. The chain carries TRBV10-3 and TRBJ2-3; D possibly corresponds to TRBD2 (5 bases). The ends were cut back, 6 bases at V and 2 bases at J, with 6 bases in the middle. The CDR3 is 12 amino acids. From germline, CDR1 is ENHRY and CDR2 SYGVKD.

The chain employs TRBV5-1 and TRBJ2-1; 7 positions agree with TRBD1. The CDR3 loop spans 14 amino acids. V shed 3 bases, J shed 6 bases, and the junction held 6 bases outside the gene matches. Germline V CDR1 and CDR2: SGHRS, YFSETQ. The CDR3 protein is CASSSDRVGNEQFF. The CDR3 DNA is TGCGCCAGCAGCTCTGACAGGGTAGGCAATGAGCAGTTCTTC.

This clone was detected once. This sequence joins TRBV5-1 and TRBJ2-7; 10 positions match TRBD2. The V segment lost 4 bases and the J segment 2 bases; nucleotides outside the gene matches: 6. The CDR3 runs to 15 residues. Per germline, CDR1 SGHRS and CDR2 YFSETQ. CDR3 DNA: TGCGCCAGCAGCCCGAGGACTAGCGGCACCTACGAGCAGTACTTC. Amino acids: CASSPRTSGTYEQYF.

The chain uses TRBV6-6 and TRBJ2-7; possibly TRBD2 for D (5 bases). The V gene's germline CDR1 is MNHNY and CDR2 SVGAGI (reference sequence). The V end was cut by 5 bases, the J end by 6 bases, with 20 bases between. The CDR3 covers 15 residues. This CDR3 reads CASSGLDRTLSEQYF. The CDR3 region has the DNA TGTGCCAGCAGTGGACTGGATCGAACCCTGAGCGAGCAGTACTTC.

This rearrangement joins TRBV9 to TRBJ1-1, with 7 bases matching TRBD1. V shed 0 bases, J shed 5 bases, and the junction held 10 bases outside the gene matches. The germline CDR1 and CDR2 sequences are SGDLS and YYNGEE. The CDR3 covers 16 residues. CDR3 protein: CASSVGILAGGTEAFF. In nucleotides, the CDR3 is TGTGCCAGCAGCGTAGGAATTCTCGCAGGGGGAACTGAAGCTTTCTTT.

The rearrangement joins TRBV19 to TRBJ2-2; D is possibly TRBD1 (6 bases). The V gene's germline CDR1 is LNHDA and CDR2 SQIVND (reference sequence). The CDR3 is 14 residues long. Trimming shortened V by 6 bases and J by 5 bases, and 13 bases separated the two germline ends. The CDR3 coding sequence is TGTGCCAGTAGGTCCCCAGGGGATACCGGGGAGCTGTTTTTT. Amino acid sequence: CASRSPGDTGELFF.

This rearrangement joins TRBV19 to TRBJ1-1; the match to TRBD1 covers 10 bases. Germline values: CDR1 LNHDA, CDR2 SQIVND (reference sequence). V trimming: 6 bases; J trimming: 6 bases; junction bases outside the gene matches: 4. The CDR3 covers 13 residues. CDR3 region: CASRRQGAPEAFF. The CDR3 DNA follows: TGTGCCAGTAGGAGACAGGGGGCCCCTGAAGCTTTCTTT. Full variable domain (remainder filled in from reference TRBV19 and TRBJ1-1): DGGITQSPKYLFRKEGQNVTLSCEQNLNHDAMYWYRQDPGQGLRLIYYSQIVNDFQKGDIAEGYSVSREKKESFPLTVTSAQKNPTAFYLCASRRQGAPEAFFGQGTRLTVV.

This chain joins TRBV6-5 and TRBJ2-7, with D maybe TRBD1 (5 bases). The CDR3 is made up of 12 amino acids. The germline CDR1 and CDR2 sequences are MNHEY and SVGAGI. V shed 6 bases and J shed 3 bases, with 9 bases lying between them. The CDR3 DNA follows: TGTGCCAGCAGCCAGGACAACTACGAGCAGTACTTC. Translated, it gives CASSQDNYEQYF.

The CDR3 sequence is CASSLFPTSGGQETQYF. The CDR3 DNA reads as TGTGCCAGCAGTTTATTCCCTACTAGCGGGGGACAAGAGACCCAGTACTTC. This sequence joins TRBV28 and TRBJ2-5; 11 nucleotides line up with TRBD2. CDR1 and CDR2 from the germline V gene are MDHEN and SYDVKM. V shed 1 base, J shed 2 bases, and the junction held 6 bases outside the gene matches. CDR3 length equals 17 residues.

The V call is TRBV7-2, the J call TRBJ2-3, with no clear D. The CDR3 spans 11 residues. V lost 4 bases to trimming and J lost 9 bases, with 8 bases between them. Per the germline V gene, CDR1 is SGHTA and CDR2 is FQGNSA. The DNA for the CDR3 is TGTGCCAGCAGCTCCACCGGGACGCAGTATTTT. Translation: CASSSTGTQYF.

In DNA, the CDR3 is TGTGCCAGCAGTTTGCTAGCGGGAGGAGGGCAAACCGGGGAGCTGTTTTTT. It specifies CASSLLAGGGQTGELFF. The chain couples TRBV28 to TRBJ2-2, with 11 bases that match TRBD2. This CDR3 contains 17 residues. V lost 3 bases to trimming and J lost 5 bases; unmatched junction nucleotides: 8. Germline V lookup: CDR1 MDHEN, CDR2 SYDVKM.

The chain is built from TRBV7-9 and TRBJ2-2; the match to TRBD2 covers 14 bases. The CDR3 is 16 amino acids. V was clipped by 3 bases and J by 5 bases; unmatched bases: 2. Germline CDR1 reads SEHNR; CDR2 reads FQNEAQ (reference sequence). The CDR3 is CASSLTSGRGTGELFF. CDR3 DNA: TGTGCCAGCAGCTTGACTAGCGGGAGGGGTACCGGGGAGCTGTTTTTT.

The chain has TRBV4-3 and TRBJ2-3; 7 bases fit TRBD2. There are 15 residues in the CDR3. Per the germline V gene, CDR1 is LGHNA and CDR2 is YSLEER. V dropped 4 bases and J dropped 3; count of bases not matched to a gene: 7. The CDR3 coding sequence is TGCGCCAGCAGCCGAGGACTAGTGGGTACAGATACGCAGTATTTT. It translates to CASSRGLVGTDTQYF.

CDR3 sequence: CASSLVGLAADTQYF. The CDR3 DNA is TGCGCCAGCAGCTTGGTCGGACTAGCAGCGGATACGCAGTATTTT. The chain is built from TRBV5-1 and TRBJ2-3, with 8 bases lining up with TRBD2. V was pared by 0 bases and J by 6 bases, with 6 bases of the junction left unmatched. The CDR3 totals 15 residues. Looked up from germline, CDR1 is SGHRS and CDR2 is YFSETQ.

Remarks on this clone: The same CDR3 arises from other DNA sequences in this sample as well. CDR3 sequence reads: CASSLAEPYEQYF. In DNA, the CDR3 is TGTGCCAGCAGTTTGGCGGAGCCCTACGAGCAGTACTTC. This chain links TRBV25-1 with TRBJ2-7; D is unresolved. The CDR3 covers 13 residues. CDR1 and CDR2 from the germline V gene are MGHDK and SYGVNS. V lost 5 bases, J lost 2 bases, and 10 bases lay in between.